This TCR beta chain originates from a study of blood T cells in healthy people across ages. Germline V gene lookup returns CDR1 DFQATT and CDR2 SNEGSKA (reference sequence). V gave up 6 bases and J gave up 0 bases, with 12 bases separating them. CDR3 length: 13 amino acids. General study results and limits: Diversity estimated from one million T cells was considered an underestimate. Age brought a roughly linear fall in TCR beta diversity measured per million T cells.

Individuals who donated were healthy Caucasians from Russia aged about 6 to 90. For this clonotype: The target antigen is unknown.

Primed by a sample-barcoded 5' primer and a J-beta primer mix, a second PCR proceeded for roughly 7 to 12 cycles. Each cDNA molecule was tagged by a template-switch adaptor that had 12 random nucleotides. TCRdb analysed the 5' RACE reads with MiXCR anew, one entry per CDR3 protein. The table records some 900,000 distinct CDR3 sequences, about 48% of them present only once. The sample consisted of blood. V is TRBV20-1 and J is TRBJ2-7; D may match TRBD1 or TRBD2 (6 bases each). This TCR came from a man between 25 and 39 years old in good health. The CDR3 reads CSAGGRNSYEQYF. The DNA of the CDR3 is TGCAGTGCCGGGGGCAGGAACTCCTACGAGCAGTACTTC.